This TCR beta chain was retrieved from a study of cytomegalovirus exposure and HLA in healthy donors. The CDR3 extends over 14 amino acids. The germline CDR1 and CDR2 sequences are SNHLY and FYNNEI. V gave up 8 bases and J gave up 0 bases; unmatched junction bases: 3. On this clone itself: Antigen unknown.

Sequencing was performed with immunoSEQ multiplex PCR; in TCRdb, only in-frame clones are kept and a portion is missing. The sample lists about 130,000 clones, roughly 90% occurring once. Study-wide findings and caveats: The tendency of first-cohort TCR clusters to co-occur in the roughly 120 validation repertoires was the finding of a later analysis.

Material for sequencing was PBMCs. This clonotype originated in a man aged 25 to 45 in good health and CMV-seronegative. V is TRBV2 and J is TRBJ1-5, with TRBD1 matching over 8 bases. The CDR3 DNA reads TGTGCCAGCCGGGACAGGTATAGCAATCAGCCCCAGCATTTT. It is translated as CASRDRYSNQPQHF.